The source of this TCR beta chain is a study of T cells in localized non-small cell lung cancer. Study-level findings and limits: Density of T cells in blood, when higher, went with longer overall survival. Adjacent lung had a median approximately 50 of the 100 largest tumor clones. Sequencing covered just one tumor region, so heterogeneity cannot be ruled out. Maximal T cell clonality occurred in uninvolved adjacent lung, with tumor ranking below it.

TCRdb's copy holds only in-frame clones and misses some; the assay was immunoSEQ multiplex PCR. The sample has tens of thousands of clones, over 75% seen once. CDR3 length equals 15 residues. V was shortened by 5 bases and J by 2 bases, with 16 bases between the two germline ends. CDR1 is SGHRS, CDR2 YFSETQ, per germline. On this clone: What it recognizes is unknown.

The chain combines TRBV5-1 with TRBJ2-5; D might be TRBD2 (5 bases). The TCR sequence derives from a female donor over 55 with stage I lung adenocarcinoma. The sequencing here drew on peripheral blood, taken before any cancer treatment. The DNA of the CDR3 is TGCGCCAGCAGGGTCCGATTTAGCGAACAAGAGACCCAGTACTTC. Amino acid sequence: CASRVRFSEQETQYF. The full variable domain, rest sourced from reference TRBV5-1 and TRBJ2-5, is KAGVTQTPRYLIKTRGQQVTLSCSPISGHRSVSWYQQTPGQGLQFLFEYFSETQRNKGNFPGRFSGRQFSNSRSEMNVSTLELGDSALYLCASRVRFSEQETQYFGPGTRLLVL.